The 10 T cell receptor beta chains listed next were all sequenced from one sample in a study of blood T cell repertoires in COVID-19 (dated by TCRdb to 2020 to 2022). Library construction relied on the immunoSEQ multiplex PCR assay. The immuneACCESS repertoire file appears here via TCRdb, limited to in-frame rearrangements. These files lack a portion of the clones; in checked studies, under half of the deficit traces to unresolved V genes, and the cause of the others is not known. Present in this sample are around 340,000 clones, approximately 89% of which were seen just once. The ten largest account for about 3.9% of the sample. The material sequenced was peripheral blood. Source of these receptors: a woman aged 55-70 years with COVID-19, enrolled during active disease.

The chain recombines TRBV7-2 with TRBJ2-5; 8 bases are shared with TRBD1. Germline V gives CDR1 SGHTA, CDR2 FQGNSA. After removal of 3 bases from V and 4 bases from J, the junction contained 4 bases not matched to a gene. This CDR3 is built from 14 residues. CDR3 sequence (DNA): TGTGCCAGCAGCTTTGGCAGGGGGCGAGAGACCCAGTACTTC. Translation gives CASSFGRGRETQYF.

The rearrangement joins TRBV19 to TRBJ1-2, with D unclear. The ends were cut back, 3 bases at V and 5 bases at J, with 7 bases in the middle. The CDR3 has 12 residues. Germline assignment: CDR1 LNHDA and CDR2 SQIVND (reference sequence). In DNA form, the CDR3 reads TGTGCCAGTAGTATTGATCGGTATGGCTACACCTTC. It encodes CASSIDRYGYTF.

This chain connects TRBV6-5 to TRBJ2-7; TRBD1 matches at 11 bases. V was clipped by 8 bases and J by 0 bases; unmatched bases: 6. The V gene's germline CDR1 is MNHEY and CDR2 SVGAGI. There are 15 residues in the CDR3. The CDR3: CASSYGTGGSYEQYF. The CDR3 region has the DNA TGTGCCAGCTCCTATGGGACAGGGGGCTCCTACGAGCAGTACTTC.

The rearrangement joins TRBV7-9 to TRBJ1-1, with D uncertain. Trimming took 5 bases from V and 8 from J, leaving 9 bases between them. This CDR3 is built from 11 residues. CDR1 is SEHNR and CDR2 is FQNEAQ in the germline V gene (reference sequence). The CDR3 loop reads CASSHQKEAFF. CDR3 coding DNA: TGTGCCAGCAGCCATCAAAAAGAAGCTTTCTTT.

In this sample, this clone turned up a few times. The V gene is TRBV12-3 or TRBV12-4, the J gene TRBJ1-1; D is uncertain. V was cut by 5 bases and J by 1 base, with 8 bases left in between. The CDR3 length is 13 residues. In DNA form, the CDR3 reads TGTGCCAGCAGTCGCGAGCAGAACACTGAAGCTTTCTTT. Translation: CASSREQNTEAFF.

This chain uses TRBV4-2 with TRBJ1-2; tentatively, D is TRBD1 (5 bases). The germline V gene encodes CDR1 LGHNA and CDR2 YNFKEQ. Trimming left V 0 bases short and J 7 bases short, with 15 bases between. This CDR3 is 15 amino acids long. The CDR3 coding sequence is TGTGCCAGCAGCCAAGATCATACGGGGGAGCTTGGCTACACCTTC. Its protein product is CASSQDHTGELGYTF.

V and J are TRBV7-3 and TRBJ2-1, with TRBD2 matching 14 bases. This CDR3 is 15 amino acids long. V shed 7 bases, J shed 11 bases, and the junction held 10 bases outside the gene matches. Germline V CDR1 and CDR2: SGHTA, FQGTGA. This CDR3 is CASTLLGTSGGKQFF. The CDR3 DNA reads TGTGCCAGCACCCTGCTCGGGACTAGCGGGGGTAAGCAGTTCTTC.

The CDR3 DNA follows: TGTGCCAGCGACAGCAGGGGGCAACCCGACGAGCAGTACTTC. Amino acids: CASDSRGQPDEQYF. The chain recombines TRBV6-8 with TRBJ2-7; 8 nucleotides align to TRBD1. The CDR3 spans 14 residues. The V gene's germline CDR1 is MNHGY and CDR2 SAAAGT. The V gene end was trimmed by 8 bases and the J gene end by 5 bases; junction bases not matched to a gene: 11.

The rearrangement joins TRBV11-2 to TRBJ1-1; D is undetermined. Trimming left V 8 bases short and J 2 bases short, with 15 bases between. The CDR3 runs 14 residues. CDR1 is SGHAT and CDR2 is FQNNGV in the germline V gene. CDR3 in DNA: TGTGCCAGCGTCGACTCCTTACCAAACACTGAAGCTTTCTTT. Encoded protein: CASVDSLPNTEAFF. Filled out from reference TRBV11-2 and TRBJ1-1, the complete variable domain reads EAGVAQSPRYKIIEKRQSVAFWCNPISGHATLYWYQQILGQGPKLLIQFQNNGVVDDSQLPKDRFSAERLKGVDSTLKIQPAKLEDSAVYLCASVDSLPNTEAFFGQGTRLTVV.

The chain links TRBV15 to TRBJ1-1; weak D call: TRBD1 (5 bases). CDR3 length: 16 amino acids. V gave up 1 base and J gave up 1 base, with 13 bases separating them. CDR1 LNHNV and CDR2 YYDKDF come from the germline V gene (reference sequence). The CDR3 DNA is TGTGCCACCAGCAGAGGCAGGGAAGTTTGGAACACTGAAGCTTTCTTT. As protein: CATSRGREVWNTEAFF.